This TCR beta chain derives from a study of blood T cell repertoires in COVID-19 (dated by TCRdb to about 2020). In the study overall: The collaborator samples originated in the United States, Italy and Spain and spanned the acute and convalescent phases of COVID-19. The prospective study material was composed of cDNA or gDNA derived from T cells, B-cell-depleted T cells, or PBMCs. The dataset comprised deeply sampled blood TCRbeta repertoires from subjects exposed to, actively infected with, or recovered from COVID-19. A freely available public database, intended as a resource for researchers studying the immune response to SARS-CoV-2, is where the repertoires were released. The samples were drawn from two sources: the first 160 participants of the ongoing ImmuneRACE study, and some 1,300 subjects contributed by 6 global collaborators. Sample metadata almost always included a de-identified subject ID, COVID-19 status, age in years and sex. Where available, HLA class I and class II types were taken from metadata supplied by the sample provider and were not determined by assay-based typing. The study at large found these results: The amount of clinical and demographic metadata varied by source and participant and was provided uncurated.

The germline V gene supplies CDR1 SGHDN and CDR2 FVKESK. Compared with germline, V lacks 3 bases and J lacks 6 bases; bases without a gene match: 12. From cysteine to phenylalanine, the CDR3 is 17 amino acids long. Of the read, only the CDR3 DNA is kept; its 51 bases are in frame from base 1. TCRbeta CDR3 regions were amplified from genomic DNA using the immunoSEQ Assay, a bias-controlled multiplex PCR. As for how the authors treated the data: Nucleated cell counts per sample were estimated from amplification of reference gene primers within the assay. Sequence reads were collapsed and filtered to measure the absolute abundance of every unique TCRbeta CDR3 rearrangement. For each sample, productive Simpson clonality was calculated as the square root of Simpson's diversity index across productive rearrangements. The table comes from immuneACCESS by way of TCRdb, which keeps in-frame sequences with V and J called. Part of the clones is missing from these tables; in studies checked, under half for an unresolved V gene and the rest for unknown reasons. V, J and clone size reflect that table, while D and trimming were determined from the DNA. Present in this sample are about 96,000 clones, roughly 90% of which were seen just once. Of the sample, 4.2% falls within the top ten clones.

Turning to this clone: Its recognized antigen is unknown. No clone much larger than this one lies a single base away; base qualities are absent.

One collaborating source in Seattle enrolled patients during active infection and followed them longitudinally through the course of disease. Collaborating institutions collected whole blood in K2EDTA tubes following their own protocols. For TCRbeta analysis, collaborators shipped samples as frozen whole blood, isolated PBMCs, or DNA extracted from either of those sample types. The V and J segments used are TRBV14 and TRBJ2-3; 10 central bases correspond to TRBD2. Source material: peripheral blood. The receptor's source is a human donor with COVID-19, enrolled during active disease. The donor label of this sample is uncertain. The CDR3 is CASSQPWHGAGGDTQYF. The nucleotide sequence is TGTGCCAGCAGCCAGCCATGGCACGGAGCGGGGGGGGATACGCAGTATTTT.